This paragraph covers one TCR beta chain sequence. Under the authors' procedure: The assay estimated nucleated cells by amplifying reference gene primers. Here immunoSEQ multiplex PCR was the method, and the copy in TCRdb shows in-frame clones only, minus some. V and J calls and clone size follow that table, whereas D and trimming were derived from the DNA. The sample has about 93,000 clones; roughly 85% are singletons. These data are taken from a study of blood T cell repertoires in COVID-19. The wider study: Samples of COVID-19 (acute and convalescent) were obtained from the United States, Italy and Spain. Sources were T cells, B-cell-depleted T cells, or PBMCs; the material itself was cDNA or gDNA.

Sequencing was performed on peripheral blood. This receptor was identified in a human donor in a cohort sampled during active COVID-19.

In nucleotides, the CDR3 is TGTGCCAGCAGCGCCTTCCAGGGTTCTACCGGGGAGCTGTTTTTT. This gives the protein CASSAFQGSTGELFF. J is TRBJ2-2 and V is TRBV27, with D perhaps TRBD1 (5 bases). Germline loops: CDR1 MNHEY, CDR2 SMNVEV (reference sequence). This CDR3 has 15 amino acids. V was pared by 6 bases and J by 5 bases, with 16 bases between.